Detailed here is one T cell receptor (beta chain). These data are taken from a study of T cells expressing NK-cell markers. For the study at large: Sorted CD3+CD56+NKG2C+, CD3+CD56+NKG2C- and CD3+CD56-NKG2C+ T cells provided the TCR beta repertoires.

TCRdb re-called the 5' RACE reads and gives one entry per CDR3 protein, without DNA. This sample carries just under 150,000 distinct CDR3 sequences, with around 12% going to the ten biggest clones. The CDR3 contains 14 residues. Per germline, CDR1 MNHEY and CDR2 SMNVEV (reference sequence). The V call is TRBV27, the J call TRBJ1-1; the TCRdb call, TRBD1, lacks DNA for checking. This TCR was recovered from a young man in good health. The sample comprised blood T cells: a sorted CD56 or NKG2C T cell subset, CD4+ or CD8+ T cells, or bulk PBMC T cells (not recorded which). The CDR3 here is CASSSDSYNTEAFF.